This T cell receptor beta chain was sequenced for a study of blood T cell repertoires in COVID-19. Study-level background: Sample material is recorded as cDNA or gDNA derived from T cells, B-cell-depleted T cells, or PBMCs.

Profiling relied on immunoSEQ multiplex PCR, and the TCRdb table lists in-frame clones only, not all of them. The table includes 65,000 or so clones, approximately 90% detected once. The germline V gene has CDR1 SGHTA and CDR2 FQGTGA. The ends lost 2 bases at V and 1 base at J; junction bases unmatched: 1. The CDR3 has 15 residues. This TCR was sampled from a man between 45 and 60 years old with active COVID-19. The genes are TRBV7-3 and TRBJ2-1; 8 bases map to TRBD1. Sequenced: peripheral blood. The CDR3 sequence: CASSLQGASYNEQFF. The CDR3 DNA sequence: TGTGCCAGCAGCTTACAGGGGGCATCCTACAATGAGCAGTTCTTC.